This is a list of T cell receptor beta chains from one sample in a study of beta chain features in type 1 diabetes. Only in-frame clones appear in the TCRdb table, and some are missing; sequencing was by immunoSEQ multiplex PCR. The data show 400,000 to 550,000 clones, about 10% seen once. Sequenced sample: naive CD4+ T cells from blood. These receptors were obtained from a woman younger than 35 in good health. Both conserved end residues are part of each CDR3. D genes are given only for firm matches. Only part of the rows carry a size: once, few, many, or a class if the clone is expanded.

v_call	j_call	clone_size	cdr3_length	d_call	cdr3_aa	cdr3_nt
TRBV7-9	TRBJ2-3	few	16	.	CASSPRSVNGADTQYF	TGTGCCAGCAGCCCAAGGTCCGTTAATGGCGCAGATACGCAGTATTTT
TRBV5-6	TRBJ2-5	.	12	.	CASSWAQETQYF	TGTGCCAGCAGCTGGGCGCAAGAGACCCAGTACTTC
TRBV7-9	TRBJ1-4	.	15	.	CASSFDRSDGEKLFF	TGTGCCAGCAGCTTTGATAGGTCGGACGGTGAAAAACTGTTTTTT
TRBV5-6	TRBJ2-2	.	14	.	CASSRLHRTGELFF	TGTGCCAGCAGCAGACTTCACAGGACCGGGGAGCTGTTTTTT
TRBV7-2	TRBJ2-2	.	15	.	CASSLGLANPGELFF	TGTGCCAGCAGCTTAGGGCTAGCGAACCCCGGGGAGCTGTTTTTT
TRBV27	TRBJ2-7	few	17	.	CASRTFLGQMNSYEQYF	TGTGCCAGCAGGACCTTCCTGGGGCAGATGAACTCCTACGAGCAGTACTTC
TRBV23-1	TRBJ1-6	.	17	.	CASSQFIFMGLNSPLHF	TGCGCCAGCAGTCAATTCATTTTTATGGGCTTAAATTCACCCCTCCACTTT
TRBV14	TRBJ2-3	.	13	.	CASSQVGGDTQYF	TGTGCCAGCAGCCAAGTTGGCGGGGATACGCAGTATTTT
TRBV29-1	TRBJ1-1	.	12	.	CSAGQGNTEAFF	TGCAGCGCTGGCCAGGGGAACACTGAAGCTTTCTTT
TRBV11-2	TRBJ2-7	few	14	.	CASSALKQGIQQYF	TGTGCCAGCAGCGCTCTGAAGCAGGGGATCCAGCAGTACTTC
TRBV4-2	TRBJ2-5	few	15	.	CASSPTASYQETQYF	TGTGCCAGCAGCCCTACTGCTAGCTACCAAGAGACCCAGTACTTC
TRBV4-3	TRBJ1-2	.	13	.	CASSRAEFYGYTF	TGCGCCAGCAGCCGAGCGGAGTTCTATGGCTACACCTTC
TRBV29-1	TRBJ1-5	few	14	.	CSVGWSHSNQPQHF	TGCAGCGTTGGATGGTCCCATAGCAATCAGCCCCAGCATTTT
TRBV11-3	TRBJ2-3	.	15	.	CASSLVQESTDTQYF	TGTGCCAGCAGCTTAGTACAGGAAAGCACAGATACGCAGTATTTT
TRBV14	TRBJ2-7	few	15	TRBD2	CASSSRLAGVYEQYF	TGTGCCAGCAGCTCTAGACTAGCGGGAGTCTACGAGCAGTACTTC
TRBV2	TRBJ2-5	.	13	.	CASSEGALETQYF	TGTGCCAGCAGTGAGGGGGCTTTGGAGACCCAGTACTTC
TRBV7-2	TRBJ2-1	few	15	.	CASSRVGVSYNEQFF	TGTGCCAGCAGCCGGGTCGGGGTCTCCTACAATGAGCAGTTCTTC
TRBV4-3	TRBJ2-3	.	14	TRBD2	CASSTLAGADTQYF	TGCGCCAGCAGCACACTAGCGGGGGCAGATACGCAGTATTTT
TRBV4-1	TRBJ1-2	few	17	.	CASSQDRHRAKDYGYTF	TGCGCCAGCAGCCAAGATCGCCACAGGGCAAAGGACTATGGCTACACCTTC
TRBV4-2	TRBJ1-1	.	15	.	CASSQDPVMNTEAFF	TGTGCCAGCAGCCAAGATCCGGTGATGAACACTGAAGCTTTCTTT
TRBV15	TRBJ2-3	.	11	.	CATSAQDTQYF	TGTGCCACCAGCGCCCAAGATACGCAGTATTTT
TRBV18	TRBJ2-5	.	15	TRBD1	CASSPERQGRETQYF	TGTGCCAGCTCACCAGAGCGACAGGGGCGGGAGACCCAGTACTTC
TRBV5-1	TRBJ2-7	.	14	.	CASSLVPTDYEQYF	TGCGCCAGCAGCTTGGTACCCACGGACTACGAGCAGTACTTC
TRBV15	TRBJ2-3	.	16	TRBD1	CATSTGTGGDGDTQYF	TGTGCCACCAGCACGGGGACAGGGGGCGATGGAGATACGCAGTATTTT
TRBV27	TRBJ2-1	.	15	TRBD2	CASSLRGGIPNEQFF	TGTGCCAGCAGTTTAAGGGGAGGGATCCCCAATGAGCAGTTCTTC
TRBV7-3	TRBJ2-1	few	15	TRBD2	CASSTTSGASNEQFF	TGTGCCAGCAGCACAACTAGCGGGGCCAGCAATGAGCAGTTCTTC
TRBV4-1	TRBJ2-5	.	15	.	CASSPLFGLRETQYF	TGCGCCAGCAGCCCATTATTCGGGTTACGAGAGACCCAGTACTTC
TRBV29-1	TRBJ1-4	.	14	.	CSVSPGLATEKLFF	TGCAGCGTATCCCCCGGACTGGCGACTGAAAAACTGTTTTTT
TRBV29-1	TRBJ2-6	few	14	.	CSVAVLSGANVLTF	TGCAGCGTTGCTGTTCTCTCTGGGGCCAACGTCCTGACTTTC
TRBV7-2	TRBJ1-4	.	17	TRBD1	CASSLTQGARVNEKLFF	TGTGCCAGCAGCTTAACGCAGGGGGCGCGGGTTAATGAAAAACTGTTTTTT
TRBV4-2	TRBJ1-2	.	13	.	CASSQAGAGGYTF	TGTGCCAGCAGCCAAGCAGGGGCTGGAGGCTACACCTTC
TRBV6-1	TRBJ2-6	.	15	.	CASSEALAGANVLTF	TGTGCCAGCAGTGAAGCTTTGGCCGGGGCCAACGTCCTGACTTTC
TRBV7-2	TRBJ2-5	.	14	.	CASSLVGLQETQYF	TGTGCCAGCAGCTTAGTCGGTCTCCAAGAGACCCAGTACTTC
TRBV29-1	TRBJ2-7	many	13	.	CSAAEGWNYEQYF	TGCAGCGCCGCGGAGGGGTGGAACTACGAGCAGTACTTC
TRBV4-3	TRBJ1-2	few	15	.	CASSQDVQGKYGYTF	TGCGCCAGCAGCCAAGATGTCCAGGGGAAGTATGGCTACACCTTC
TRBV10-3	TRBJ1-1	.	14	.	CAISRRGVNTEAFF	TGTGCCATCAGTCGAAGGGGAGTGAACACTGAAGCTTTCTTT
TRBV2	TRBJ2-1	few	19	.	CASSGSFGYGSGPYNEQFF	TGTGCCAGCAGTGGGTCGTTCGGGTATGGTAGCGGACCCTACAATGAGCAGTTCTTC
TRBV5-1	TRBJ2-7	.	14	TRBD1	CASRQGASSYEQYF	TGCGCCAGCAGGCAGGGGGCTAGCTCCTACGAGCAGTACTTC
TRBV11-3	TRBJ2-7	few	11	.	CASSFLGEQYF	TGTGCCAGCAGCTTTTTGGGCGAGCAGTACTTC
TRBV5-1	TRBJ2-3	.	15	.	CASSYPGTHRDTQYF	TGCGCCAGCAGCTACCCCGGGACCCACCGAGATACGCAGTATTTT
TRBV4-3	TRBJ2-7	.	14	TRBD1	CASSQRTGGYEQYF	TGCGCCAGCAGCCAACGGACAGGGGGCTACGAGCAGTACTTC
TRBV7-9	TRBJ2-1	.	13	TRBD2	CAGNLGGSNEQFF	TGTGCCGGCAACTTGGGCGGGAGTAATGAGCAGTTCTTC
TRBV5-6	TRBJ1-1	few	15	.	CASSLGARKNTEAFF	TGTGCCAGCAGCTTGGGGGCACGGAAGAACACTGAAGCTTTCTTT
TRBV6-5	TRBJ2-3	few	15	TRBD1	CASSSTGTHTDTQYF	TGTGCCAGCAGCTCGACAGGGACACACACAGATACGCAGTATTTT
TRBV27	TRBJ1-2	.	15	.	CASSLSRHSTGGYTF	TGTGCCAGCAGTTTATCGCGGCACTCCACCGGTGGCTACACCTTC
TRBV2	TRBJ2-7	.	14	TRBD1	CASRVGTGWNEQYF	TGTGCCAGCAGGGTCGGGACAGGGTGGAACGAGCAGTACTTC
TRBV2	TRBJ1-5	few	15	.	CASNPGATSNQPQHF	TGTGCCAGTAACCCCGGGGCTACGAGCAATCAGCCCCAGCATTTT
TRBV14	TRBJ2-1	.	13	.	CASSQDTYNEQFF	TGTGCCAGCAGCCAAGACACCTACAATGAGCAGTTCTTC
TRBV19	TRBJ1-5	.	18	.	CASSVHRDAWASNQPQHF	TGTGCCAGTAGTGTCCACCGGGACGCTTGGGCGAGCAATCAGCCCCAGCATTTT
TRBV5-1	TRBJ2-1	.	15	.	CASSPTRSSYNEQFF	TGCGCCAGCAGCCCGACACGGAGCTCCTACAATGAGCAGTTCTTC
TRBV5-1	TRBJ2-1	.	15	.	CASSRGTPALNEQFF	TGCGCCAGCAGCCGGGGGACACCCGCCCTCAATGAGCAGTTCTTC
TRBV2	TRBJ1-5	few	14	.	CASSDEGPNQPQHF	TGTGCCAGCAGTGATGAGGGACCCAATCAGCCCCAGCATTTT
TRBV6-1	TRBJ1-6	few	14	.	CASRPRGEGSPLHF	TGTGCCAGCAGGCCTCGGGGGGAGGGTTCACCCCTCCACTTT
TRBV29-1	TRBJ2-1	few	16	.	CSVEGGTRGPYNEQFF	TGCAGCGTTGAAGGGGGAACTAGAGGCCCCTACAATGAGCAGTTCTTC
TRBV15	TRBJ2-1	few	17	TRBD1	CATSRDPTGGVRNEQFF	TGTGCCACCAGCAGAGATCCCACAGGGGGCGTTCGGAATGAGCAGTTCTTC
TRBV11-3	TRBJ2-1	few	16	TRBD2	CASSSRLAGVSNEQFF	TGTGCCAGCAGCTCCAGACTAGCGGGAGTTTCTAATGAGCAGTTCTTC
TRBV6-1	TRBJ2-7	.	14	.	CASSEVEGDYEQYF	TGTGCCAGCAGTGAAGTGGAGGGAGACTACGAGCAGTACTTC